The 10 T cell receptor beta chains below all came from one sample that was sequenced in a study of blood T cell repertoires in COVID-19. The assay was immunoSEQ multiplex PCR, and TCRdb's table has in-frame clones only and misses some. The data contain 150,000 to 200,000 clones, 80% to 85% of them singletons. Input material: peripheral blood. Receptors were obtained from a woman in her twenties or thirties with acute or convalescent COVID-19.

The chain employs TRBV7-9 and TRBJ2-3, with TRBD2 identical over 8 bases. The CDR3 extends over 15 amino acids. V lost 5 bases to trimming and J lost 2 bases; unmatched junction nucleotides: 6. Per germline, CDR1 SEHNR and CDR2 FQNEAQ (reference sequence). The CDR3 DNA is TGTGCCAGCAGCCGGACTAGCAGCCCCACAGATACGCAGTATTTT. Amino acids: CASSRTSSPTDTQYF.

This clone was picked up one time. The chain couples TRBV6-2 or TRBV6-3 to TRBJ1-5, with D possibly TRBD1 on 6 matching bases. This CDR3 comprises 20 residues. Germline V CDR1 and CDR2: MNHEY, SVGEGT. V lost 0 bases, J lost 3 bases, and 24 bases lay in between. CDR3 bases: TGTGCCAGCAGTTACTCATTTGTATCCGCAGGGGCACCGCACAATCAGCCCCAGCATTTT. It translates to CASSYSFVSAGAPHNQPQHF.

The chain's CDR3 is CASSYGAPGAAEAFF. The CDR3 coding sequence is TGTGCCAGCAGTTACGGTGCTCCAGGGGCTGCTGAAGCTTTCTTT. This rearrangement joins TRBV6-5 to TRBJ1-1, with D possibly being TRBD1 (6 bases). The V gene's germline CDR1 is MNHEY and CDR2 SVGAGI. CDR3 length: 15 amino acids. The ends were cut back, 2 bases at V and 6 bases at J, with 16 bases in the middle.

The rearrangement uses TRBV9 and TRBJ1-4, with D uncertain. The CDR3 is 13 residues long. Looked up from germline, CDR1 is SGDLS and CDR2 is YYNGEE. The V and J ends lost 4 bases and 8 bases respectively, with 12 bases between them. The CDR3 here is CASSQTLGEKLFF. The DNA for the CDR3 is TGTGCCAGCAGCCAAACCCTCGGGGAAAAACTGTTTTTT. Full variable domain (rest looked up from reference TRBV9 and TRBJ1-4): DSGVTQTPKHLITATGQRVTLRCSPRSGDLSVYWYQQSLDQGLQFLIQYYNGEERAKGNILERFSAQQFPDLHSELNLSSLELGDSALYFCASSQTLGEKLFFGSGTQLSVL.

This clone has at least ten counts. The V and J genes are TRBV7-8 and TRBJ1-5; 9 bases align to TRBD1. With 1 base clipped from V and 6 bases from J, the junction kept 7 bases outside the gene matches. CDR3 size: 16 residues. CDR1 and CDR2 (germline): SGHVS, FQNEAQ. The CDR3 nucleotides are TGTGCCAGCAGCTTAGATTCTCGGACAGGGGTTCAGCCCCAGCATTTT. Translation: CASSLDSRTGVQPQHF.

The V call is TRBV29-1, the J call TRBJ2-7, with 10 bases identical to TRBD2. CDR3 length: 13 residues. J gave up 4 bases and V 6 bases, and 6 bases lay outside the gene matches. The germline CDR1 and CDR2 sequences are SQVTM and ANQGSEA. This chain's CDR3 is CSVALAGKYEQYF. In DNA form, the CDR3 reads TGCAGCGTGGCACTAGCGGGAAAATACGAGCAGTACTTC.

CDR3 loop: CASSPDGGYGYTF. CDR3 nucleotides: TGTGCCAGCAGCCCGGACGGGGGCTATGGCTACACCTTC. This rearrangement joins TRBV7-2 to TRBJ1-2; a possible D gene is TRBD1 (5 bases). Per germline, CDR1 SGHTA and CDR2 FQGNSA. This CDR3 comprises 13 residues. V was shortened by 5 bases and J by 4 bases, with 11 bases between the two germline ends.

The chain is built from TRBV11-1 and TRBJ2-6; D is unresolved. Germline lookup yields CDR1 SGHAT and CDR2 FQDESV (reference sequence). This CDR3 region has 15 residues. The V end was cut by 0 bases, the J end by 4 bases, with 7 bases between. DNA for the CDR3: TGTGCCAGCAGCTTAGCGGTTCGGGGGGCCAACGTCCTGACTTTC. Translation: CASSLAVRGANVLTF. Together with reference TRBV11-1 and TRBJ2-6, the CDR3 gives the full variable domain: EAEVAQSPRYKITEKSQAVAFWCDPISGHATLYWYRQILGQGPELLVQFQDESVVDDSQLPKDRFSAERLKGVDSTLKIQPAELGDSAMYLCASSLAVRGANVLTFGAGSRLTVL.

The chain carries TRBV7-6 and TRBJ2-7; TRBD1 matches 11 bases. The CDR3 loop spans 15 amino acids. Germline lookup yields CDR1 SGHVS and CDR2 FNYEAQ. The V segment lost 5 bases and the J segment 6 bases; nucleotides outside the gene matches: 9. The CDR3 sequence: CASSPRGQGVSEQYF. The CDR3 DNA follows: TGTGCCAGCAGCCCACGGGGACAGGGGGTATCCGAGCAGTACTTC.

The J gene is TRBJ2-7, the V gene TRBV10-3; 9 bases are a match to TRBD2. CDR1 ENHRY and CDR2 SYGVKD come from the germline V gene. The CDR3 runs 14 residues. The ends lost 10 bases at V and 1 base at J; junction bases unmatched: 8. This chain's CDR3 is CASYSGGESYEQYF. DNA for the CDR3: TGTGCCAGTTATAGCGGGGGCGAATCCTACGAGCAGTACTTC.